This T cell receptor (beta chain) emerged from a study of blood T cell repertoires in COVID-19. In the study overall: The samples span acute and convalescent COVID-19 from the United States, Italy and Spain.

Profiling relied on immunoSEQ multiplex PCR, and the TCRdb table lists in-frame clones only, not all of them. The table shows tens of thousands of clones, with approximately 80% occurring only once. V was shortened by 5 bases and J by 4 bases, with 6 bases between the two germline ends. The CDR3 has 12 residues. CDR1 is SEHNR and CDR2 is FQNEAQ in the germline V gene (reference sequence). The sequencing sample was made of peripheral blood. V usage is TRBV7-9 and J usage is TRBJ1-5, with no clear D. The TCR sequence derives from a man older than 75 with acute or convalescent COVID-19. CDR3 in DNA: TGTGCCAGCAGCCGGAGTAATCAGCCCCAGCATTTT. Encoded protein: CASSRSNQPQHF.